This T cell receptor (beta chain) appears in the sequencing data of a study of blood T cell repertoires in COVID-19. The CDR3 totals 16 residues. The germline CDR1 and CDR2 sequences are LGHNA and YSLEER. The V end was cut by 3 bases, the J end by 5 bases, with 20 bases between. Method: immunoSEQ multiplex PCR; TCRdb's copy keeps in-frame clones and lacks some. In the table there are 130,000 or so clones, roughly 84% of which are singletons. The specimen sequenced was peripheral blood. The sequence was collected from a man aged 25-40 years with COVID-19, enrolled during active disease. V is TRBV4-3 and J is TRBJ2-7, with TRBD2 as a possible D gene (7 bases). CDR3 nucleotide sequence: TGCGCCAGCAGCCAGGTAGGCGGGGGCAGGGCCAACGAGCAGTACTTC. This codes for CASSQVGGGRANEQYF.